One sample yielded the 26 T cell receptor beta chains listed below, sequenced in a study of blood T cells in healthy people across ages. Together with a sample-barcoded 5' primer, a J-beta primer mix was included in a second PCR lasting about 6 to 11 cycles. From the 5' RACE reads, TCRdb called clonotypes with MiXCR, one entry per CDR3 protein. The sample includes about 620,000 distinct CDR3 sequences, more than 20% of them seen just once. Sequencing used blood. These TCRs come from a man between 65 and 85 years old in good health.

This clonotype has only a few counts. The CDR3 DNA reads TGTGCCAGCAGCGTAGCCCCCATATACGAGCAGTACTTC. Its protein product is CASSVAPIYEQYF. This chain connects TRBV9 to TRBJ2-7; unclear D gene. The CDR3 extends over 13 amino acids. CDR1 is SGDLS and CDR2 is YYNGEE in the germline V gene. Trimming removed 0 bases from V and 4 bases from J, with 8 bases in between.

The chain joins TRBV20-1 to TRBJ2-1; 10 bases map to TRBD2. The CDR3 contains 16 residues. Germline CDR1 is DFQATT and CDR2 is SNEGSKA (reference sequence). After removal of 0 bases from V and 4 bases from J, the junction contained 6 bases not matched to a gene. The DNA for the CDR3 is TGCAGTGCTAGAGATCAGGGACTAGCGACATACAATGAGCAGTTCTTC. Translated: CSARDQGLATYNEQFF.

This chain uses TRBV20-1 with TRBJ1-1, with D unclear. The length of the CDR3 is 14 residues. Trimming removed 1 base from V and 3 bases from J, with 12 bases in between. The germline gives CDR1 DFQATT, CDR2 SNEGSKA (reference sequence). CDR3 protein: CSARAPGDYTEAFF. The CDR3 DNA is TGCAGTGCTAGAGCCCCGGGAGATTACACTGAAGCTTTCTTT.

This rearrangement joins TRBV28 to TRBJ1-2; D gene unclear. Germline loops: CDR1 MDHEN, CDR2 SYDVKM. CDR3 size: 15 residues. V gave up 7 bases and J gave up 3 bases, with 18 bases separating them. The CDR3 sequence: CASTSAGSADYGYTF. CDR3 DNA: TGTGCCAGCACTTCCGCGGGGAGCGCGGACTATGGCTACACCTTC.

This chain links TRBV20-1 with TRBJ2-5, with 7 bases lining up with TRBD1. The CDR3 length is 13 residues. Germline lookup yields CDR1 DFQATT and CDR2 SNEGSKA (reference sequence). V lost 0 bases to trimming and J lost 9 bases; unmatched junction nucleotides: 7. The CDR3 DNA reads TGCAGTGCTAGAGATCTAGGACAGGCCCCCCAGTACTTC. The encoded protein is CSARDLGQAPQYF.

The chain combines TRBV7-6 with TRBJ2-2; 11 nucleotides line up with TRBD2. V was clipped by 3 bases and J by 4 bases; unmatched bases: 10. Germline CDR1 reads SGHVS; CDR2 reads FNYEAQ. The CDR3 has 18 amino acids. CDR3 in DNA: TGTGCCAGCAGCTTTGCACTAGCGGGAGATCTTAGCACCGGGGAGCTGTTTTTT. It specifies CASSFALAGDLSTGELFF.

The chain joins TRBV15 to TRBJ2-7; no definite D call. Trimming removed 0 bases at V and 6 bases at J, with 9 bases between. Looked up from germline, CDR1 is LNHNV and CDR2 is YYDKDF (reference sequence). The CDR3 runs 13 residues. The CDR3 is CATSRDVLSEQYF. Here the CDR3 DNA reads TGTGCCACCAGCAGAGATGTGCTGAGCGAGCAGTACTTC.

J is TRBJ1-6 and V is TRBV10-1; D uncertain. The germline gives CDR1 WNHNN, CDR2 SYGVQD (reference sequence). CDR3 length: 13 residues. The V gene lost 4 bases and the J gene lost 7 bases, with 8 bases spanning the gap. CDR3 in DNA: TGCGCCAGCAGTGCTACTGGGAATTCACCCCTCCACTTT. Its protein product is CASSATGNSPLHF.

The rearrangement joins TRBV5-1 to TRBJ2-2, with 7 bases lining up with TRBD2. The length of the CDR3 is 16 residues. The ends lost 3 bases at V and 0 bases at J; junction bases unmatched: 5. Germline CDR1 is SGHRS and CDR2 is YFSETQ. The CDR3 coding sequence is TGCGCCAGCAGCTCCCGGGGAGGGGCGAACACCGGGGAGCTGTTTTTT. As protein: CASSSRGGANTGELFF.

V gene TRBV7-2 combines with J gene TRBJ2-5; D may be TRBD1 (6 bases). The CDR3 has 14 residues. The V gene lost 0 bases and the J gene lost 5 bases, with 10 bases spanning the gap. Per the germline V gene, CDR1 is SGHTA and CDR2 is FQGNSA. The CDR3 here is CASSLAPGEETQYF. The CDR3 nucleotides are TGTGCCAGCAGCTTAGCACCAGGGGAGGAGACCCAGTACTTC.

V is TRBV6-6 and J is TRBJ2-7, with 8 bases that match TRBD2. V lost 4 bases, J lost 3 bases, and 11 bases stayed unmatched. CDR1 and CDR2 from the germline V gene are MNHNY and SVGAGI (reference sequence). The CDR3 spans 16 residues. This CDR3 reads CASSSTKAGVHYEQYF. CDR3 DNA sequence: TGTGCCAGCAGTTCAACCAAAGCGGGAGTGCACTACGAGCAGTACTTC.

The CDR3 region has the DNA TGTGCCAGCAGTTTATTAAGGGGACAGGGGGCCTACGAGCAGTACTTC. Its translation: CASSLLRGQGAYEQYF. The gene calls are TRBV27 and TRBJ2-5; 11 bases line up with TRBD1. The J call may not be correct, given that the DNA end is closer to TRBJ2-7. CDR1 MNHEY and CDR2 SMNVEV come from the germline V gene (reference sequence). The CDR3 is 16 residues long.

J is TRBJ2-7 and V is TRBV7-6; 11 bases are a match to TRBD2. The trim removed 2 bases at V and 8 bases at J, leaving 5 bases unmatched. The length of the CDR3 is 14 residues. Per germline, CDR1 SGHVS and CDR2 FNYEAQ. The chain's CDR3 is CASSLLAGGPQQYF. The CDR3 coding sequence is TGTGCCAGCAGCTTATTAGCGGGAGGGCCGCAGCAGTACTTC.

This chain connects TRBV20-1 to TRBJ1-2, with 7 bases identical to TRBD1. The ends lost 4 bases at V and 4 bases at J; junction bases unmatched: 12. The CDR3 runs to 15 residues. Per the germline V gene, CDR1 is DFQATT and CDR2 is SNEGSKA (reference sequence). CDR3 sequence reads: CSATKQGRLAYGYTF. The CDR3 DNA follows: TGCAGTGCTACCAAACAGGGGCGATTGGCCTATGGCTACACCTTC.

This clonotype was observed a handful of times. The V and J genes are TRBV5-6 and TRBJ1-2; weak D call: TRBD1 (5 bases). This CDR3 comprises 12 residues. The V and J ends lost 5 bases and 3 bases respectively, with 8 bases between them. Germline V lookup: CDR1 SGHDT, CDR2 YYEEEE. The CDR3 nucleotides are TGTGCCAGCAGTCAACAGGACTATGGCTACACCTTC. Translation: CASSQQDYGYTF.

The sample holds a few counts of this clonotype. The chain combines TRBV11-2 with TRBJ2-5; TRBD1 matches at 8 bases. Near its end, the DNA agrees better with TRBJ2-7, so the J call may be wrong. Germline V lookup: CDR1 SGHAT, CDR2 FQNNGV. The CDR3 has 15 residues. The CDR3 loop reads CASSLADRVSYEQYF. The CDR3 bases are TGTGCCAGCAGCTTAGCGGACAGGGTTTCCTACGAGCAGTACTTC.

The V and J genes are TRBV20-1 and TRBJ2-5, with D tentatively TRBD2 (5 bases). Germline V gene data show CDR1 as DFQATT and CDR2 as SNEGSKA (reference sequence). The length of the CDR3 is 15 residues. The V and J ends lost 3 bases and 2 bases respectively, with 16 bases between them. Here the CDR3 DNA reads TGCAGTGCTAGTTTGCGTCCTCGCGGGCAAGAGACCCAGTACTTC. Its translation is CSASLRPRGQETQYF.

This clonotype was found a few times. The V and J genes are TRBV20-1 and TRBJ2-3; 7 positions match TRBD1. CDR3 length: 16 amino acids. The germline V gene encodes CDR1 DFQATT and CDR2 SNEGSKA (reference sequence). The ends lost 6 bases at V and 2 bases at J; junction bases unmatched: 14. In nucleotides, the CDR3 is TGCAGTGCAGGCCCTGGGACAGCGGCTACCACAGATACGCAGTATTTT. Translating gives CSAGPGTAATTDTQYF.

V usage is TRBV24-1 and J usage is TRBJ2-3, with 7 positions matching TRBD2. From germline, CDR1 is KGHDR and CDR2 SFDVKD. V gave up 1 base and J gave up 2 bases; unmatched junction bases: 2. The CDR3 runs 15 residues. CDR3 bases: TGTGCCACCAGTGATTTCAAGCGGGACACAGATACGCAGTATTTT. This gives the protein CATSDFKRDTDTQYF.

Concerning this clonotype: Sequence at one end of the junction differs from germline and may be a read error. V and J are TRBV6-1 and TRBJ2-7, with TRBD1 matching 7 bases. Germline CDR1 is MNHNS and CDR2 is SASEGT. The CDR3 runs to 14 residues. The CDR3 reads CASSEPGQIREQYF. The CDR3 bases are TGTGCAAGCAGTGAACCGGGACAGATCAGGGAGCAGTACTTC.

There are a few counts of this clonotype. V usage is TRBV6-2 or TRBV6-3 and J usage is TRBJ2-5; no clear D. This CDR3 comprises 13 residues. Trimming stripped 6 bases from V and 3 bases from J, with 11 bases between. CDR1 and CDR2 from the germline V gene are MNHEY and SVGEGT. CDR3 amino acids: CASRDSQEETQYF. The CDR3 bases are TGTGCCAGCAGGGATAGTCAAGAAGAGACCCAGTACTTC.

This clonotype was seen more than once but under ten times. The chain has TRBV25-1 and TRBJ2-6; D remains ambiguous. This CDR3 comprises 16 residues. The germline V gene has CDR1 MGHDK and CDR2 SYGVNS. Trimming shortened V by 0 bases and J by 4 bases, and 10 bases separated the two germline ends. The CDR3 bases are TGTGCCAGCAGTGAATACCCGGACCTGGGGGCCAACGTCCTGACTTTC. This codes for CASSEYPDLGANVLTF. The full variable domain, rest sourced from reference TRBV25-1 and TRBJ2-6, is EADIYQTPRYLVIGTGKKITLECSQTMGHDKMYWYQQDPGMELHLIHYSYGVNSTEKGDLSSESTVSRIRTEHFPLTLESARPSHTSQYLCASSEYPDLGANVLTFGAGSRLTVL.

This clonotype was observed a few times. J is TRBJ2-1 and V is TRBV27; 9 nucleotides match TRBD2. CDR1 MNHEY and CDR2 SMNVEV come from the germline V gene (reference sequence). CDR3 length: 15 amino acids. V lost 5 bases, J lost 4 bases, and 6 bases stayed unmatched. CDR3: CASSKAGGNYNEQFF. Written as DNA, the CDR3 is TGTGCCAGCAGTAAAGCGGGAGGAAATTACAATGAGCAGTTCTTC.

This chain links TRBV30 with TRBJ1-5; 7 bases fit TRBD1. This CDR3 is 15 amino acids long. Unmatched junction bases numbered 5, after V lost 3 bases and J lost 0 bases. From germline, CDR1 is GTSNPN and CDR2 SVGIG (reference sequence). The DNA of the CDR3 is TGTGCCTGGAGACTGACAGGGTTTAGCAATCAGCCCCAGCATTTT. Translation gives CAWRLTGFSNQPQHF.

This clonotype was detected a few times. A much larger clone lies one base from this, so it may be a read error. This rearrangement joins TRBV29-1 to TRBJ2-5; D unresolved. Germline V gives CDR1 SQVTM, CDR2 ANQGSEA. V lost 4 bases to trimming and J lost 1 base, with 10 bases between them. This CDR3 is built from 13 residues. The chain's CDR3 is CSVAANLQETQYF. As DNA, the CDR3 is TGCAGCGTTGCAGCGAACCTCCAAGAGACCCAGTACTTC.

The V and J genes are TRBV29-1 and TRBJ1-2; TRBD1 agrees at 8 bases. The CDR3 is made up of 17 amino acids. J was trimmed by 0 bases and V by 7 bases; bases with no gene match: 16. Germline V lookup: CDR1 SQVTM, CDR2 ANQGSEA. As DNA, the CDR3 is TGCAGCGCCGTACTAGGGGGCAGGGGGCCAACTAACTATGGCTACACCTTC. This sequence encodes CSAVLGGRGPTNYGYTF.